The clone carrying this TCR beta chain was detected only once. This entry belongs to a study of blood T cell repertoires in COVID-19. The germline V gene has CDR1 LNHDA and CDR2 SQIVND (reference sequence). The V segment lost 7 bases and the J segment 7 bases; nucleotides outside the gene matches: 5. The CDR3 runs to 12 residues. TCRdb's table, derived via immunoSEQ multiplex PCR, lists solely in-frame clones and lacks some. The sample lists nearly 350,000 clones, around 87% occurring once. V and J are TRBV19 and TRBJ1-1, with 8 positions matching TRBD1. The sequence derives from a woman aged 45 to 65 with COVID-19, enrolled during active disease. The sequenced sample was peripheral blood. The CDR3 sequence is CASIRQGSEAFF. CDR3 nucleotides: TGTGCCAGTATCCGACAGGGGAGTGAAGCTTTCTTT. The whole variable domain, remainder taken from reference TRBV19 and TRBJ1-1, is DGGITQSPKYLFRKEGQNVTLSCEQNLNHDAMYWYRQDPGQGLRLIYYSQIVNDFQKGDIAEGYSVSREKKESFPLTVTSAQKNPTAFYLCASIRQGSEAFFGQGTRLTVV.